This T cell receptor (beta chain) was captured in a study of cytomegalovirus exposure and HLA in healthy donors. Method: immunoSEQ multiplex PCR; TCRdb's copy keeps in-frame clones and lacks some. In the table there are about 98,000 clones, roughly 84% of which are singletons. Turning to this clone: Antigen unknown. The germline gene is not matched at one end of the junction; a read error may be the cause.

Study outcomes and limitations: There were about 160 TCR beta chains listed as cytomegalovirus-associated. TCR clusters originating in the first cohort tended to co-occur in the roughly 110 validation repertoires, according to a later analysis. Testing in vitro showed three CMV-associated chains specific for CMV antigens.

Sample: PBMCs. This receptor was taken from a man younger than 35 in good health and CMV-seropositive.

The CDR3 sequence is CASSLDRRRLVF. CDR3 coding DNA: TGTGCCAGCAGTTTGGACCGCCGGAGGTTGGTTTTT. The chain joins TRBV27 to TRBJ1-4, with no clear D. Germline CDR1 is MNHEY and CDR2 is SMNVEV (reference sequence). The CDR3 length is 12 residues.